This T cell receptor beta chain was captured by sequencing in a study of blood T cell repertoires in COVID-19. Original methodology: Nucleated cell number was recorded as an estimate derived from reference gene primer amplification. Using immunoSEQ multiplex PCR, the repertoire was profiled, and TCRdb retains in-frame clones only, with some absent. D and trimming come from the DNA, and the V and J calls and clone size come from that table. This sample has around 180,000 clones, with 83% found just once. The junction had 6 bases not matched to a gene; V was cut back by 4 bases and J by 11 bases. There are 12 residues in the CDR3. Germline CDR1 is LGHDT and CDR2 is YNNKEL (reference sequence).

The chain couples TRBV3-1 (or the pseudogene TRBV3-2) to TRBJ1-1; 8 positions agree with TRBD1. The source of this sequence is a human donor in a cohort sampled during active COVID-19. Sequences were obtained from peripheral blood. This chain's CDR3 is CASSRGQGRAFF. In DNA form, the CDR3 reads TGTGCCAGCAGCCGAGGACAGGGCCGGGCTTTCTTT.